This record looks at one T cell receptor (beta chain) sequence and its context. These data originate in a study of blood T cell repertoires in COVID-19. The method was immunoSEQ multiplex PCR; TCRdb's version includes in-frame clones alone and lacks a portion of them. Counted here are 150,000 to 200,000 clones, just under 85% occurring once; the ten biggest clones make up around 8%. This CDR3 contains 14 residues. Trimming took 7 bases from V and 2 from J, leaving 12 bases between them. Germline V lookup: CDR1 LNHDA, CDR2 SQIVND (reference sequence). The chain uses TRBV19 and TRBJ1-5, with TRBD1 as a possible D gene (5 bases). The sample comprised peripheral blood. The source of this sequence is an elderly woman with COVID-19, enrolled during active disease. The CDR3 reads CASTGVGGNQPQHF. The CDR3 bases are TGTGCCAGTACGGGGGTAGGTGGCAATCAGCCCCAGCATTTT.